A single sample is the source of the 30 T cell receptor beta chains below, sequenced in a study of blood T cells in healthy people across ages. With a J-beta primer mix and a sample-barcoded 5' primer, a second PCR ran about 6 to 11 cycles. One entry per CDR3 protein results from TCRdb running MiXCR on the 5' RACE reads. The table records about 720,000 distinct CDR3 sequences, about a fifth of them present only once. The sample was blood. The receptors here all came from an older man in good health.

This clonotype was observed a handful of times. This chain links TRBV14 with TRBJ2-1; D unresolved. V lost 4 bases, J lost 2 bases, and 15 bases lay in between. This CDR3 contains 16 residues. CDR1 SGHDN and CDR2 FVKESK come from the germline V gene. The CDR3 bases are TGTGCCAGCAGCCCCCCGGGTCACGTCGCCTACAATGAGCAGTTCTTC. This translates into CASSPPGHVAYNEQFF.

This clonotype was detected only a few times. The chain has TRBV12-3 or TRBV12-4 and TRBJ1-3; no definite D call. V was cut by 7 bases and J by 5 bases, with 12 bases left in between. The CDR3 runs to 13 residues. The CDR3 DNA is TGTGCCAGCACCCGGAGTCCTAGAAACACCATATATTTT. Its protein product is CASTRSPRNTIYF.

The V and J genes are TRBV29-1 and TRBJ1-1, with 8 bases identical to TRBD1. Germline CDR1 and CDR2: SQVTM and ANQGSEA. V shed 8 bases, J shed 5 bases, and the junction held 7 bases outside the gene matches. The CDR3 spans 12 residues. As DNA, the CDR3 is TGCAGCACCCCAGGGGGCGGAACTGAAGCTTTCTTT. Translating gives CSTPGGGTEAFF.

This clonotype was found many times. The chain joins TRBV5-1 to TRBJ2-5, with 7 bases aligning to TRBD1. Gene TRBJ2-7 matches the end of the DNA better, so the J call may be wrong. The V gene's germline CDR1 is SGHRS and CDR2 YFSETQ. This CDR3 is 14 amino acids long. The CDR3 here is CASSFGTAPYEQYF. The DNA for the CDR3 is TGCGCCAGCAGCTTCGGGACAGCCCCCTACGAGCAGTACTTC.

The chain links TRBV20-1 to TRBJ1-1; a possible D gene is TRBD1 (6 bases). Germline V gives CDR1 DFQATT, CDR2 SNEGSKA (reference sequence). V lost 2 bases and J lost 1, with 8 bases in between. The CDR3 contains 13 residues. The CDR3 region is CSARMTGNTEAFF. Written as DNA, the CDR3 is TGCAGTGCTAGAATGACAGGGAACACTGAAGCTTTCTTT.

This chain uses TRBV7-2 with TRBJ1-5, with a possible D match to TRBD1 (5 bases). Trimming pared 2 bases from V and 3 bases from J, leaving 11 bases between. Germline CDR1 and CDR2: SGHTA and FQGNSA. This CDR3 contains 15 residues. CDR3: CASSLKGRINQPQHF. The CDR3 DNA reads TGTGCCAGCAGCTTAAAGGGGCGAATCAATCAGCCCCAGCATTTT.

V and J are TRBV27 and TRBJ2-3; D unresolved. The germline V gene encodes CDR1 MNHEY and CDR2 SMNVEV (reference sequence). V lost 5 bases to trimming and J lost 8 bases, with 20 bases between them. This CDR3 has 15 residues. The CDR3 region is CASSPMTPTLGTQYF. The CDR3 DNA reads TGTGCCAGCAGTCCGATGACCCCGACTCTTGGTACGCAGTATTTT.

The CDR3 region is CASSLGPRDRGVNTEAFF. CDR3 sequence (DNA): TGCGCCAGCAGCTTGGGACCCCGGGACAGGGGGGTGAACACTGAAGCTTTCTTT. J is TRBJ1-1 and V is TRBV5-1; 11 nucleotides match TRBD1. The length of the CDR3 is 18 residues. V lost 0 bases to trimming and J lost 0 bases; unmatched junction nucleotides: 7. Germline V gene sequence: CDR1 SGHRS, CDR2 YFSETQ.

Concerning this clonotype itself: The conserved phenylalanine or tryptophan is not found at the CDR3 terminus, so this likely reflects a read error. No DNA is shown, since the ends of the CDR3 on it are uncertain; the CDR3 is the one TCRdb lists. The chain couples TRBV5-5 to TRBJ2-5; the D call TRBD1 from the table was never checked on the DNA. The germline V gene encodes CDR1 SGHKS and CDR2 YYEKEE (reference sequence). The CDR3 contains 15 residues when both ends are counted. CDR3 loop: CASSLLGLGNYERYV.

This clonotype was detected a few times. Written as DNA, the CDR3 is TGTGCCATGGGTACCACAGATACGCAGTATTTT. Protein: CAMGTTDTQYF. The chain links TRBV10-3 to TRBJ2-3; D not resolved. CDR1 and CDR2 from the germline V gene are ENHRY and SYGVKD. The CDR3 totals 11 residues. With 9 bases removed from V and 2 bases from J, the gap between germline ends came to 6 bases.

This clonotype was found a few times. V usage is TRBV20-1 and J usage is TRBJ2-5, with D tentatively TRBD1 (6 bases). CDR1 is DFQATT and CDR2 is SNEGSKA in the germline V gene (reference sequence). Trimming pared 6 bases from V and 5 bases from J, leaving 19 bases between. This CDR3 region has 14 residues. The DNA for the CDR3 is TGCAGTGCAACCCTCCCTTGGCAGGGGGAGACCCAGTACTTC. As protein: CSATLPWQGETQYF.

This clonotype was detected a few times. V and J are TRBV6-5 and TRBJ1-2, with TRBD1 matching 7 bases. CDR3 length: 15 residues. V lost 6 bases and J lost 2; bases outside the gene matches: 9. CDR1 MNHEY and CDR2 SVGAGI come from the germline V gene. This CDR3 is CASRQPGGGNYGYTF. Here the CDR3 DNA reads TGTGCCAGCAGGCAACCAGGGGGAGGAAACTATGGCTACACCTTC.

CDR3 DNA: TGCAGTGCTAGAGAACGGGGCGTCCAAGAGACCCAGTACTTC. Amino acid sequence: CSARERGVQETQYF. The chain combines TRBV20-1 with TRBJ2-5; possibly TRBD1 or TRBD2 for D (5 bases each). CDR1 DFQATT and CDR2 SNEGSKA come from the germline V gene (reference sequence). Trimming left V 0 bases short and J 1 base short, with 9 bases between. The CDR3 has 14 amino acids.

The chain has TRBV29-1 and TRBJ1-2; 8 nucleotides line up with TRBD1. With V trimmed by 3 bases and J by 3 bases, 0 bases remained unmatched. The length of the CDR3 is 12 residues. The germline gives CDR1 SQVTM, CDR2 ANQGSEA. The CDR3 loop is CSVEGQDYGYTF. DNA of the CDR3: TGCAGCGTTGAGGGACAGGACTATGGCTACACCTTC.

The chain couples TRBV5-1 to TRBJ2-1; D gene uncertain. The CDR3 runs to 13 residues. The V end was cut by 3 bases, the J end by 9 bases, with 13 bases between. The germline V gene encodes CDR1 SGHRS and CDR2 YFSETQ. CDR3 bases: TGCGCCAGCAGCTCCTTTTGGCCGCCTGAGCAGTTCTTC. It specifies CASSSFWPPEQFF.

This clonotype was found a few times. CDR3 residues: CASRKSGRDNQPQHF. The CDR3 DNA reads as TGTGCCAGCAGGAAATCCGGACGGGACAATCAGCCCCAGCATTTT. The chain employs TRBV12-3 or TRBV12-4 and TRBJ1-5, with D uncertain. The CDR3 runs 15 residues. V gave up 6 bases and J gave up 3 bases, with 15 bases separating them.

As regards this clonotype: The junction does not match germline at one end; this may be a read error. The gene calls are TRBV12-5 and TRBJ2-3, with D possibly being TRBD1 (6 bases). Germline CDR1 reads LGHNT; CDR2 reads FRNRAP. The CDR3 runs to 14 residues. In DNA, the CDR3 is TGTGCTAGTGGGGGGACCAGGGGTCAAGAGACCCAGTACTTT. It is translated as CASGGTRGQETQYF.

The chain has TRBV12-3 or TRBV12-4 and TRBJ1-5; D call uncertain. The CDR3 spans 11 residues. V was shortened by 6 bases and J by 11 bases, with 11 bases between the two germline ends. CDR3 in amino acids: CASSVGRAQHF. CDR3 DNA: TGTGCCAGCAGCGTCGGACGGGCCCAGCATTTT.

The chain has TRBV9 and TRBJ2-6, with D tentatively TRBD2 (5 bases). This CDR3 contains 14 residues. Looked up from germline, CDR1 is SGDLS and CDR2 is YYNGEE. Between the trimmed V and J ends, which lost 7 bases and 1 base, there was a span of 9 bases. CDR3 DNA sequence: TGTGCCAGCTCTAGCCATTCTGGGGCCAACGTCCTGACTTTC. As protein: CASSSHSGANVLTF.

This clonotype was observed a handful of times. J is TRBJ2-5 and V is TRBV7-7; D perhaps matches TRBD1 (6 bases). The CDR3 length is 14 residues. The germline CDR1 and CDR2 sequences are SSHAT and FNYEAQ (reference sequence). The V end lost 4 bases, the J end lost 1 base, and 10 bases lay between the germline ends. CDR3 nucleotides: TGTGCCAGCAGCTCCACAGGGTTCCAAGAGACCCAGTACTTC. As protein: CASSSTGFQETQYF.

The chain employs TRBV14 and TRBJ2-3; TRBD1 is a possible D gene (5 bases). The length of the CDR3 is 15 residues. Trimming removed 4 bases at V and 0 bases at J, with 11 bases between. The germline CDR1 and CDR2 sequences are SGHDN and FVKESK. CDR3 DNA sequence: TGTGCCAGCAGCCCACCAGGGTGGAGCACAGATACGCAGTATTTT. Residues: CASSPPGWSTDTQYF. Drawing the rest from reference TRBV14 and TRBJ2-3, the complete variable domain is EAGVTQFPSHSVIEKGQTVTLRCDPISGHDNLYWYRRVMGKEIKFLLHFVKESKQDESGMPNNRFLAERTGGTYSTLKVQPAELEDSGVYFCASSPPGWSTDTQYFGPGTRLTVL.

CDR3 coding DNA: TGTGCCAGCAGTTACTCTCGGCAATGGGAAGGCTACACCTTC. This codes for CASSYSRQWEGYTF. This chain links TRBV6-5 with TRBJ1-2; D ambiguous. CDR3 length: 14 amino acids. Per the germline V gene, CDR1 is MNHEY and CDR2 is SVGAGI. V was cut by 0 bases and J by 8 bases, with 13 bases left in between.

The V and J genes are TRBV3-1 and TRBJ2-1; D may be TRBD1 (5 bases). The CDR3 sequence is 14 residues long. Germline-derived CDR1 and CDR2 are LGHDT and YNNKEL (reference sequence). V was pared by 2 bases and J by 6 bases, with 11 bases between. CDR3 amino acids: CASSQQGLGNEQFF. CDR3 in DNA: TGTGCCAGCAGCCAACAGGGCCTGGGCAATGAGCAGTTCTTC.

This clonotype was observed a handful of times. This chain joins TRBV13 and TRBJ1-2; TRBD1 aligns across 9 bases. The V gene's germline CDR1 is PRHDT and CDR2 FYEKMQ (reference sequence). The V gene end was trimmed by 5 bases and the J gene end by 7 bases; junction bases not matched to a gene: 8. This CDR3 spans 14 amino acids. CDR3 DNA sequence: TGTGCCAGCAGCCTTGGACAGGGGAGGAGTGGCTACACCTTC. Residues: CASSLGQGRSGYTF.

This clonotype was detected only a few times. The V gene is TRBV29-1, the J gene TRBJ2-5, with 9 positions matching TRBD1. The germline CDR1 and CDR2 sequences are SQVTM and ANQGSEA. J was trimmed by 2 bases and V by 5 bases; bases with no gene match: 9. The CDR3 loop spans 15 amino acids. This CDR3 reads CSVSPGQGLQETQYF. The CDR3 DNA reads as TGCAGCGTTTCTCCGGGACAGGGCCTTCAAGAGACCCAGTACTTC.

The sample holds a few counts of this clonotype. The V call is TRBV7-8, the J call TRBJ2-1; D is unclear. Trimming left V 6 bases short and J 0 bases short, with 12 bases between. CDR3 length equals 15 residues. CDR1 SGHVS and CDR2 FQNEAQ come from the germline V gene. The CDR3 protein is CASRKDLSSYNEQFF. The CDR3 coding sequence is TGTGCCAGCAGAAAAGACCTGAGCTCCTACAATGAGCAGTTCTTC.

The J gene is TRBJ2-7, the V gene TRBV5-1; 8 bases match TRBD2. CDR1 and CDR2 (germline): SGHRS, YFSETQ. Unmatched junction bases numbered 3, after V lost 0 bases and J lost 1 base. CDR3 size: 15 residues. This chain's CDR3 is CASSLEAGASYEQYV. As DNA, the CDR3 is TGCGCCAGCAGCTTGGAAGCGGGAGCGTCCTACGAGCAGTACGTC.

This chain links TRBV12-3 or TRBV12-4 with TRBJ2-3, with D possibly being TRBD2 (6 bases). The CDR3 covers 15 residues. Trimming stripped 7 bases from V and 5 bases from J, with 19 bases between. CDR3 in DNA: TGTGCCAGCATGTACGGGGGACTTCAGGTAGATACGCAGTATTTT. Protein product: CASMYGGLQVDTQYF.

CDR3: CASGERLAGGTNEQFF. The CDR3 DNA follows: TGCGCCAGCGGGGAGAGGCTAGCGGGGGGGACAAATGAGCAGTTCTTC. The rearrangement links TRBV5-1 to TRBJ2-1; 12 positions agree with TRBD2. V was clipped by 7 bases and J by 7 bases; unmatched bases: 12. Germline V gives CDR1 SGHRS, CDR2 YFSETQ. The CDR3 contains 16 residues.

This clonotype has just a few counts. The chain employs TRBV18 and TRBJ2-7, with D possibly being TRBD1 (5 bases). The J call is doubtful: the DNA matches TRBJ2-1 better. This CDR3 has 14 amino acids. Germline CDR1 is KGHSH and CDR2 is LQKENI. Written as DNA, the CDR3 is TGTGCCAGCTCACCAGTGACAGCCTCGAATGAGCAGTTCTTC. Its translation is CASSPVTASNEQFF.